One sample yielded the 24 T cell receptor beta chains listed below, sequenced in a study of blood T cell repertoires in COVID-19. Produced via immunoSEQ multiplex PCR; TCRdb's table is partial and in-frame only. This repertoire shows 350,000 to 450,000 clones, less than 85% found once; its top ten account for approximately 3.7%. Sequenced material: peripheral blood. All receptors come from a woman aged 18 to 35 with acute or convalescent COVID-19.

J is TRBJ2-5 and V is TRBV5-1, with a weak D call TRBD2 (5 bases). The length of the CDR3 is 13 residues. V was trimmed by 5 bases and J by 5 bases, leaving 13 bases between them. CDR1 SGHRS and CDR2 YFSETQ come from the germline V gene. The CDR3 reads CASSVGSVETQYF. The CDR3 coding sequence is TGCGCCAGCAGTGTGGGTAGCGTCGAGACCCAGTACTTC.

The V and J genes are TRBV3-1 (or the pseudogene TRBV3-2) and TRBJ1-1, with a tentative D call TRBD1 (5 bases). Germline assignment: CDR1 LGHDT and CDR2 YNNKEL (reference sequence). The CDR3 is made up of 14 amino acids. Trimming cost V 2 bases and J 4 bases, with 11 bases left between them. CDR3 sequence: CASSQRQGGTEAFF. DNA of the CDR3: TGTGCCAGCAGCCAACGGCAGGGTGGCACTGAAGCTTTCTTT.

V is TRBV12-5 and J is TRBJ2-1, with D perhaps matching TRBD1 (6 bases). CDR1 is LGHNT and CDR2 is FRNRAP in the germline V gene. The CDR3 contains 14 residues. Deletions cut 1 base from V and 6 bases from J, with 10 bases between. The CDR3 loop is CASGLAGARNEQFF. The CDR3 DNA is TGTGCTAGTGGTTTGGCAGGGGCGCGCAATGAGCAGTTCTTC.

The chain uses TRBV5-1 and TRBJ2-7, with a tentative D call TRBD2 (5 bases). CDR3 length: 13 residues. The V end lost 6 bases, the J end lost 1 base, and 11 bases lay between the germline ends. Looked up from germline, CDR1 is SGHRS and CDR2 is YFSETQ. DNA for the CDR3: TGCGCCAGCATGGGAGTACTTTCCTACGAGCAGTACTTC. It is translated as CASMGVLSYEQYF. Together with reference TRBV5-1 and TRBJ2-7, the CDR3 gives the full variable domain: KAGVTQTPRYLIKTRGQQVTLSCSPISGHRSVSWYQQTPGQGLQFLFEYFSETQRNKGNFPGRFSGRQFSNSRSEMNVSTLELGDSALYLCASMGVLSYEQYFGPGTRLTVT.

The V gene is TRBV4-2, the J gene TRBJ1-5, with D maybe TRBD1 (5 bases). Germline-derived CDR1 and CDR2 are LGHNA and YNFKEQ. The CDR3 is 16 amino acids. V dropped 0 bases and J dropped 6 bases, with 15 bases sitting between them. In DNA, the CDR3 is TGTGCCAGCAGCCAAGACCAGGGTTTTCCGGCTCAGCCCCAGCATTTT. This gives the protein CASSQDQGFPAQPQHF.

The V call is TRBV4-1, the J call TRBJ1-3; D is perhaps TRBD1 (6 bases). V lost 1 base, J lost 4 bases, and 17 bases lay in between. The CDR3 consists of 17 residues. Germline V gene lookup returns CDR1 MGHRA and CDR2 YSYEKL. The CDR3 loop is CASSQGPQGLKGNTIYF. The DNA for the CDR3 is TGCGCCAGCAGCCAAGGTCCCCAGGGGCTAAAGGGAAACACCATATATTTT.

This chain links TRBV7-3 with TRBJ2-7; D uncertain. CDR3 length: 13 amino acids. The ends were cut back, 5 bases at V and 3 bases at J, with 11 bases in the middle. Germline V gene data show CDR1 as SGHTA and CDR2 as FQGTGA. This CDR3 is CASSLFSRYEQYF. Written as DNA, the CDR3 is TGTGCCAGCAGCCTATTCTCACGCTACGAGCAGTACTTC.

The CDR3 region has the DNA TGTGCCAGTAGTATTGGACTCCATTGGGACTATGGCTACACCTTC. This codes for CASSIGLHWDYGYTF. This chain links TRBV19 with TRBJ1-2; D remains ambiguous. The CDR3 length is 15 residues. Germline-derived CDR1 and CDR2 are LNHDA and SQIVND (reference sequence). Trimming left V 3 bases short and J 3 bases short, with 14 bases between.

The V call is TRBV6-5, the J call TRBJ1-6; 7 bases agree with TRBD1. V was pared by 8 bases and J by 8 bases, with 6 bases of the junction left unmatched. Per germline, CDR1 MNHEY and CDR2 SVGAGI. This CDR3 spans 13 amino acids. CDR3 nucleotides: TGTGCCAGCTTACGGGACAGCTATTCACCCCTCCACTTT. This encodes CASLRDSYSPLHF.

The chain recombines TRBV30 with TRBJ2-7, with 9 bases aligning to TRBD2. The CDR3 spans 17 residues. From germline, CDR1 is GTSNPN and CDR2 SVGIG (reference sequence). V lost 6 bases to trimming and J lost 2 bases; unmatched junction nucleotides: 17. The CDR3 nucleotides are TGTGCCTGCCCAGCTGGTAGCGGGGGAATCAAACCCTACGAGCAGTACTTC. Translated: CACPAGSGGIKPYEQYF.

The rearrangement uses TRBV7-2 and TRBJ1-2; 7 positions agree with TRBD1. CDR1 and CDR2 (germline): SGHTA, FQGNSA. V shed 3 bases and J 3 bases; nucleotides not matched to a gene: 1. CDR3 length equals 13 residues. The CDR3: CASSFDRDYGYTF. The CDR3 region has the DNA TGTGCCAGCAGCTTTGACAGGGACTATGGCTACACCTTC.

V gene TRBV7-9 combines with J gene TRBJ1-2, with 10 bases that match TRBD1. The CDR3 runs to 15 residues. J lost 8 bases, V lost 3 bases, and 9 bases had no gene match. Per the germline V gene, CDR1 is SEHNR and CDR2 is FQNEAQ (reference sequence). The DNA of the CDR3 is TGTGCCAGCAGCTTCGGGACAGGGGATCGTCGCGGCTACACCTTC. This codes for CASSFGTGDRRGYTF.

The chain has TRBV11-3 and TRBJ1-2; D not resolved. This CDR3 spans 16 amino acids. Germline V gene data show CDR1 as SGHNT and CDR2 as YENEEA. With 0 bases removed from V and 0 bases from J, the gap between germline ends came to 11 bases. The CDR3 spells CASSLESGGANYGYTF. DNA of the CDR3: TGTGCCAGCAGCTTAGAGTCCGGTGGTGCTAACTATGGCTACACCTTC.

The chain couples TRBV6-5 to TRBJ2-4; 7 bases agree with TRBD2. This CDR3 has 12 residues. Germline CDR1 MNHEY, CDR2 SVGAGI. Losses at the gene ends were 8 bases for V and 7 bases for J; bases not matched to a gene: 5. The CDR3 DNA is TGTGCCAGCCGGGGAGGGGCGAACATTCAGTACTTC. Translating gives CASRGGANIQYF.

This chain joins TRBV19 and TRBJ2-7; 8 bases are shared with TRBD1. The ends lost 10 bases at V and 2 bases at J; junction bases unmatched: 7. The CDR3 runs to 13 residues. Germline loops: CDR1 LNHDA, CDR2 SQIVND (reference sequence). In nucleotides, the CDR3 is TGTGCCAACCGGACAGGGCAAACCTACGAGCAGTACTTC. As protein: CANRTGQTYEQYF.

The chain combines TRBV28 with TRBJ2-1; possibly TRBD1 for D (6 bases). Trimming stripped 2 bases from V and 0 bases from J, with 23 bases between. Germline V gives CDR1 MDHEN, CDR2 SYDVKM. The length of the CDR3 is 20 residues. The CDR3 loop reads CASSLPVLAGELSSYNEQFF. The CDR3 coding sequence is TGTGCCAGCAGTTTACCTGTTTTGGCAGGGGAACTTAGCTCCTACAATGAGCAGTTCTTC.

CDR3 region: CASSPRDNSYEQYF. The CDR3 nucleotides read TGCGCCAGCAGCCCCCGGGACAATTCCTACGAGCAGTACTTC. This chain uses TRBV4-1 with TRBJ2-7; D is possibly TRBD1 (6 bases). V lost 4 bases to trimming and J lost 1 base, with 11 bases between them. CDR1 is MGHRA and CDR2 is YSYEKL in the germline V gene. The CDR3 runs 14 residues.

The rearrangement uses TRBV5-4 and TRBJ2-3; D is perhaps TRBD1 (6 bases). V shed 5 bases and J shed 0 bases, with 10 bases lying between them. The CDR3 is 14 amino acids. CDR1 and CDR2 from the germline V gene are SGHNT and YYREEE (reference sequence). CDR3 nucleotide sequence: TGTGCCAGCAGACGGGACATAAGCACAGATACGCAGTATTTT. Protein: CASRRDISTDTQYF. Complete variable domain (other parts from reference TRBV5-4 and TRBJ2-3): ETGVTQSPTHLIKTRGQQVTLRCSSQSGHNTVSWYQQALGQGPQFIFQYYREEENGRGNFPPRFSGLQFPNYSSELNVNALELDDSALYLCASRRDISTDTQYFGPGTRLTVL.

Turning to this clone: Its ends do not fully match the called genes, so a read error is possible. J is TRBJ1-5 and V is TRBV15; no reliable D call. CDR3 length: 13 amino acids. Germline CDR1 reads LNHNV; CDR2 reads YYDKDF (reference sequence). Written as DNA, the CDR3 is TGTGTCACCAGCAGAGAAGGAGTCCAGCCCCAGCATTTT. Protein sequence: CVTSREGVQPQHF.

This clone was picked up one time. The chain joins TRBV5-4 to TRBJ2-7, with D possibly being TRBD2 (5 bases). This CDR3 spans 16 amino acids. In germline, CDR1 is SGHNT, CDR2 YYREEE (reference sequence). V was shortened by 4 bases and J by 7 bases, with 24 bases between the two germline ends. The CDR3 nucleotides are TGTGCCAGCAGCCGAAACGCGGGCGTGGAGGTGAGGGAGCAGTACTTC. This gives the protein CASSRNAGVEVREQYF.

The chain carries TRBV7-2 and TRBJ2-7, with 9 bases fitting TRBD1. Per the germline V gene, CDR1 is SGHTA and CDR2 is FQGNSA. The junction had 4 bases not matched to a gene; V was cut back by 3 bases and J by 4 bases. This CDR3 contains 14 residues. CDR3 nucleotide sequence: TGTGCCAGCAGCTTGGGACAGGGTAAATACGAGCAGTACTTC. Residues: CASSLGQGKYEQYF.

This chain uses TRBV6-5 with TRBJ1-1; no definite D call. The CDR3 spans 15 residues. V was pared by 6 bases and J by 0 bases, with 14 bases between. Germline V CDR1 and CDR2: MNHEY, SVGAGI. The CDR3 nucleotides are TGTGCCAGCAGCCCCCTGGCACAGTTGAACACTGAAGCTTTCTTT. Protein sequence: CASSPLAQLNTEAFF.

The V call is TRBV20-1, the J call TRBJ2-5; 7 positions match TRBD2. J gave up 5 bases and V 5 bases, and 2 bases lay outside the gene matches. The V gene's germline CDR1 is DFQATT and CDR2 SNEGSKA (reference sequence). This CDR3 region has 11 residues. The CDR3 region has the DNA TGCAGTGCTGGACTAGTTGAGACCCAGTACTTC. This codes for CSAGLVETQYF.

This chain joins TRBV5-6 and TRBJ1-4; D is ambiguous. CDR1 and CDR2 from the germline V gene are SGHDT and YYEEEE. Trimming left V 4 bases short and J 4 bases short, with 14 bases between. This CDR3 region has 15 residues. The CDR3 region has the DNA TGTGCCAGCAGCCATCCCAGTCAGATTAATGAAAAACTGTTTTTT. This sequence encodes CASSHPSQINEKLFF.